Below, one TCR beta chain is given with its context. The entry originates in a study of blood T cell repertoires in COVID-19. About the study: Acute and convalescent COVID-19 samples came from the United States, Italy and Spain. Sources were T cells, B-cell-depleted T cells, or PBMCs; the material itself was cDNA or gDNA.

Self-reported history from a screening survey and questionnaire set each donor's cohort. Germline loops: CDR1 MNHEY, CDR2 SVGEGT. The V gene end was trimmed by 2 bases and the J gene end by 5 bases; junction bases not matched to a gene: 12. The CDR3 totals 19 residues. In the authors' methods: Amplification of reference gene primers was used by the study to estimate nucleated cell counts. Data came from immunoSEQ multiplex PCR; TCRdb stores just in-frame clones and leaves some out. The DNA gave D and trimming, while V, J and clone size come from that table. The table records approximately 70,000 clones, 65% to 85% of them present only once.

This chain connects TRBV6-2 or TRBV6-3 to TRBJ2-2; 12 bases map to TRBD2. The sample consisted of PBMCs or T cells enriched from blood (not recorded which). This sequence was found in a woman aged 60-75 years who had been exposed to COVID-19. CDR3 region: CASSYPSGRGIPWTGELFF. In nucleotides, the CDR3 is TGTGCCAGCAGTTACCCTAGCGGGAGGGGAATACCGTGGACCGGGGAGCTGTTTTTT.